This TCR beta chain was recovered during a study of T cell responses to AZD1222 COVID-19 vaccine. Profiling relied on immunoSEQ multiplex PCR, and the TCRdb table lists in-frame clones only, not all of them. The data contain roughly 140,000 clones, approximately 90% of them singletons. The length of the CDR3 is 14 residues. Germline V gene lookup returns CDR1 SGHDT and CDR2 YYEEEE. Trimming stripped 2 bases from V and 6 bases from J, with 15 bases between. The clonotype originates from an adult in good health. The source was peripheral blood, collected on day 0 of MenACWY control vaccination. The genes are TRBV5-6 and TRBJ2-7; D not resolved. The CDR3 DNA reads as TGTGCCAGCAGCTTCTGGCGGATAATCGGCGAGCAGTACTTC. Amino acid sequence: CASSFWRIIGEQYF.